This TCR beta chain is drawn from a study of response to subunit inactivated influenza vaccine. This clonotype was observed a handful of times. Its antigen is unknown. Whole-study results and caveats: Authors suggested seasonal influenza vaccinations each recruit few new T cells.

Trimming cost V 1 base and J 6 bases, with 16 bases left between them. There are 16 residues in the CDR3. Looked up from germline, CDR1 is SGHDN and CDR2 is FVKESK. TCRdb passed the RT-PCR reads through MiXCR, listing each CDR3 protein once. The sample includes 650,000 or so distinct CDR3 sequences, approximately 14% of them seen just once. The V call is TRBV14, the J call TRBJ2-1, with D perhaps assigned TRBD1 or TRBD2 (5 bases each). The receptor comes from a man over 45 who received an inactivated influenza vaccine. The starting material was PBMCs from blood, obtained less than 15 days before vaccination. This chain's CDR3 is CASSQARIGGGNEQFF. CDR3 DNA: TGTGCCAGCAGCCAAGCGAGGATTGGGGGTGGCAATGAGCAGTTCTTC. Full variable domain (rest looked up from reference TRBV14 and TRBJ2-1): EAGVTQFPSHSVIEKGQTVTLRCDPISGHDNLYWYRRVMGKEIKFLLHFVKESKQDESGMPNNRFLAERTGGTYSTLKVQPAELEDSGVYFCASSQARIGGGNEQFFGPGTRLTVL.